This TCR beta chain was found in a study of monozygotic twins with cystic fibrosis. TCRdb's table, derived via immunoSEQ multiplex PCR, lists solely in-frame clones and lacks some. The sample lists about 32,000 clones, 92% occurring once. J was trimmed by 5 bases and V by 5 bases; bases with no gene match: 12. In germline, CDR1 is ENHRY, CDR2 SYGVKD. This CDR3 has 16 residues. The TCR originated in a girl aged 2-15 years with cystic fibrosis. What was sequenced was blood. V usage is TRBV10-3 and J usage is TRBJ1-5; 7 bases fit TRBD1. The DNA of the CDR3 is TGTGCCATCAGTCCGGGATTGGCAGGGGGGGATCAGCCCCAGCATTTT. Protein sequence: CAISPGLAGGDQPQHF.